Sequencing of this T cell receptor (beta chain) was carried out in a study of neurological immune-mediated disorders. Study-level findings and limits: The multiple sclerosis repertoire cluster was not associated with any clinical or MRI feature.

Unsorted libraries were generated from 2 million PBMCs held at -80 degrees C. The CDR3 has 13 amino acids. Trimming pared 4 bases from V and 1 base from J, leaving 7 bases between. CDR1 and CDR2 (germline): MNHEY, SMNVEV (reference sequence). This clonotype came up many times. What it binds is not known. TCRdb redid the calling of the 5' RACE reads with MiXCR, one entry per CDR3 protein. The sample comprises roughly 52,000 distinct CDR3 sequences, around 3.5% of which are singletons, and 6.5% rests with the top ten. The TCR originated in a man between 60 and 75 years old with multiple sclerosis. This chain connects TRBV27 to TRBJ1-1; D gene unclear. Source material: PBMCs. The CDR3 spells CASSSTANTEAFF. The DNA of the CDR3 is TGTGCCAGCAGTTCGACGGCGAACACTGAAGCTTTCTTT.